The clone carrying this T cell receptor beta chain was recorded only once. Germline V gives CDR1 MGHRA, CDR2 YSYEKL. Trimming shortened V by 1 base and J by 2 bases, and 10 bases separated the two germline ends. The CDR3 has 15 residues. This entry comes from a study of blood T cell repertoires in COVID-19. Original methodology: Amplifying reference gene primers gave estimates of nucleated cell counts. TCRdb's table, derived via immunoSEQ multiplex PCR, lists solely in-frame clones and lacks some. V and J calls and clone size follow that table, whereas D and trimming were derived from the DNA. The table shows about 25,000 clones, with around 86% occurring only once.

The chain combines TRBV4-1 with TRBJ2-3; D is possibly TRBD2 (6 bases). The clonotype was recovered from a man aged 50 or older with active COVID-19. The sequencing input was peripheral blood. The CDR3 DNA reads TGCGCCAGCAGCCAAGGAGGAGGGGACACAGATACGCAGTATTTT. This codes for CASSQGGGDTDTQYF.